One sample yielded the 30 T cell receptor beta chains listed below, sequenced in a study of early T cells in non-severe SARS-CoV-2 infection. TCRdb reprocessed the 5' RACE reads with MiXCR, giving one entry per CDR3 protein. The table lists roughly 26,000 distinct CDR3 sequences, about 5.1% of them singletons. The sample comprised whole blood. These receptor sequences come from an adult who was a healthcare worker with PCR-confirmed SARS-CoV-2 infection or an uninfected control (not recorded which).

This clonotype was observed at least ten times. The chain joins TRBV12-3 or TRBV12-4 to TRBJ2-3; TRBD1 might be the D (5 bases). V was clipped by 6 bases and J by 0 bases, with 13 bases between them. This CDR3 comprises 15 residues. CDR3 in amino acids: CASRRTFKSTDTQYF. The CDR3 DNA is TGTGCCAGCAGGCGGACATTTAAAAGCACAGATACGCAGTATTTT.

The rearrangement joins TRBV7-8 to TRBJ2-5; a weak D match, TRBD1 (6 bases). The germline gives CDR1 SGHVS, CDR2 FQNEAQ. The CDR3 spans 16 residues. V lost 1 base to trimming and J lost 5 bases, with 17 bases between them. The DNA of the CDR3 is TGTGCCAGCAGCTTAGAAGACAGGCCCCGGGTCGAGACCCAGTACTTC. This translates into CASSLEDRPRVETQYF.

This clonotype was counted at least ten times. The chain employs TRBV4-2 and TRBJ2-1, with 10 nucleotides matching TRBD2. Germline assignment: CDR1 LGHNA and CDR2 YNFKEQ. J lost 6 bases, V lost 0 bases, and 17 bases had no gene match. This CDR3 contains 20 residues. CDR3 residues: CASSQDRRLAGATPFNEQFF. DNA for the CDR3: TGTGCCAGCAGCCAAGATCGGCGCCTAGCGGGGGCCACTCCTTTCAATGAGCAGTTCTTC.

This clonotype was recorded at least ten times. The chain uses TRBV9 and TRBJ1-1, with TRBD1 as a possible D gene (5 bases). The length of the CDR3 is 16 residues. CDR1 and CDR2 from the germline V gene are SGDLS and YYNGEE. Trimming shortened V by 0 bases and J by 4 bases, and 16 bases separated the two germline ends. The CDR3 DNA sequence: TGTGCCAGCAGCGTAGGAGGAGGGACCCTGGGCACTGAAGCTTTCTTT. The encoded protein is CASSVGGGTLGTEAFF.

This clonotype was recorded a few times. V usage is TRBV20-1 and J usage is TRBJ1-6; D is undetermined. The CDR3 loop spans 17 amino acids. CDR1 is DFQATT, CDR2 SNEGSKA, per germline (reference sequence). V lost 5 bases and J lost 0, with 17 bases in between. CDR3 protein: CSAPGLALDSYNSPLHF. The CDR3 DNA follows: TGCAGTGCTCCCGGGCTAGCTCTGGACTCCTATAATTCACCCCTCCACTTT.

This chain links TRBV9 with TRBJ1-1; TRBD1 matches at 7 bases. The germline V gene has CDR1 SGDLS and CDR2 YYNGEE. This CDR3 has 12 amino acids. With 4 bases clipped from V and 7 bases from J, the junction kept 4 bases outside the gene matches. This chain's CDR3 is CASSLGTVEAFF. CDR3 DNA: TGTGCCAGCAGCTTGGGGACAGTTGAAGCTTTCTTT.

This clonotype has at least ten counts. The V call is TRBV5-6, the J call TRBJ2-6; TRBD1 agrees at 8 bases. Germline V gene sequence: CDR1 SGHDT, CDR2 YYEEEE. The CDR3 is 19 amino acids. V shed 1 base, J shed 0 bases, and the junction held 9 bases outside the gene matches. CDR3 region: CASSLPRGQGLSGANVLTF. CDR3 nucleotide sequence: TGTGCCAGCAGCTTGCCTCGTGGACAGGGCCTCTCTGGGGCCAACGTCCTGACTTTC.

This clonotype was seen ten or more times. The chain employs TRBV6-2 or TRBV6-3 and TRBJ1-1; 9 bases match TRBD1. The germline V gene has CDR1 MNHEY and CDR2 SVGEGT. J was trimmed by 7 bases and V by 5 bases; bases with no gene match: 5. The CDR3 has 13 amino acids. The CDR3 DNA follows: TGTGCCAGCAGTCCTGGGACAGGGTTTGAAGCTTTCTTT. Amino acids: CASSPGTGFEAFF.

The table lists this clonotype with a few counts. The rearrangement joins TRBV7-8 to TRBJ2-7; 8 bases agree with TRBD2. V gave up 5 bases and J gave up 6 bases; unmatched junction bases: 18. Per the germline V gene, CDR1 is SGHVS and CDR2 is FQNEAQ. This CDR3 region has 17 residues. As DNA, the CDR3 is TGTGCCAGCAGCCCGGGAAAGGGTAGCGGGATCCTCTCCGAGCAGTACTTC. Its translation is CASSPGKGSGILSEQYF.

For this clonotype: The junction does not match germline at one end; this may be a read error. This chain joins TRBV18 and TRBJ1-1; perhaps TRBD1 as D (6 bases). The CDR3 runs 16 residues. Germline V gives CDR1 KGHSH, CDR2 LQKENI. The CDR3 sequence is CTSSPRGAAMNTEAFF. The CDR3 DNA is TGTACCAGCTCACCACGGGGGGCTGCTATGAACACTGAAGCTTTCTTT.

The chain links TRBV29-1 to TRBJ2-2; D is undetermined. Germline values: CDR1 SQVTM, CDR2 ANQGSEA. This CDR3 is built from 13 residues. Trimming took off 3 bases at V and 2 bases at J, with 7 bases between the two ends. The CDR3 protein is CSVDRSNTGELFF. The CDR3 nucleotides read TGCAGCGTTGACAGGTCCAACACCGGGGAGCTGTTTTTT.

This clonotype showed up just a few times. The rearrangement joins TRBV4-1 to TRBJ2-1, with D hard to call. This CDR3 is built from 13 residues. Germline lookup yields CDR1 MGHRA and CDR2 YSYEKL. V lost 1 base to trimming and J lost 5 bases, with 6 bases between them. CDR3 protein: CASSQVTDNEQFF. The CDR3 coding sequence is TGCGCCAGCAGCCAAGTTACAGACAATGAGCAGTTCTTC.

This clonotype occurred many times. The chain employs TRBV7-2 and TRBJ2-7; 10 nucleotides line up with TRBD2. Germline values: CDR1 SGHTA, CDR2 FQGNSA. V shed 4 bases and J 7 bases; nucleotides not matched to a gene: 7. The CDR3 has 14 residues. Here the CDR3 DNA reads TGTGCCAGCAGCTACCGGACTAGCGGAGGAGAGCAGTACTTC. It translates to CASSYRTSGGEQYF.

The rearrangement links TRBV4-1 to TRBJ2-3, with a weak D call TRBD2 (7 bases). CDR1 and CDR2 from the germline V gene are MGHRA and YSYEKL. V lost 8 bases and J 6 bases, leaving 21 bases between the germline ends. The CDR3 covers 15 residues. CDR3 sequence: CASLGGGPLPDTQYF. The CDR3 DNA sequence: TGCGCCAGCTTAGGGGGGGGACCCCTTCCGGATACGCAGTATTTT.

This clonotype is medium-sized (0.01 to 0.1%). The rearrangement uses TRBV7-3 and TRBJ1-4; no clear D. From germline, CDR1 is SGHTA and CDR2 FQGTGA. This CDR3 region has 13 residues. The V end was cut by 4 bases, the J end by 1 base, with 4 bases between. The CDR3 DNA sequence: TGTGCCAGCAGCTCTCAAACTAATGAAAAACTGTTTTTT. Translating gives CASSSQTNEKLFF.

This sequence joins TRBV6-5 and TRBJ2-5; 7 nucleotides line up with TRBD2. Germline V gives CDR1 MNHEY, CDR2 SVGAGI. This CDR3 has 15 amino acids. Trimming cost V 1 base and J 2 bases; bases outside gene matches: 4. As DNA, the CDR3 is TGTGCCAGCAGTTACTATAGGGAGGGACAAGAGACCCAGTACTTC. Translated: CASSYYREGQETQYF.

This clonotype was seen at least ten times. This chain uses TRBV10-2 with TRBJ1-2; D unclear. Trimming removed 6 bases at V and 9 bases at J, with 14 bases between. Germline V gene lookup returns CDR1 WSHSY and CDR2 SAAADI. The CDR3 runs to 12 residues. The CDR3 loop is CASSPFGRSYTF. Here the CDR3 DNA reads TGCGCCAGCAGCCCGTTCGGCAGGAGCTACACCTTC.

This clonotype occurred many times. V gene TRBV27 combines with J gene TRBJ1-1; D possibly corresponds to TRBD1 (5 bases). CDR3 length equals 15 residues. The V end was cut by 6 bases, the J end by 0 bases, with 14 bases between. Germline CDR1 reads MNHEY; CDR2 reads SMNVEV (reference sequence). The CDR3 nucleotides read TGTGCCAGCAGAACCAGGGAGACGATGAACACTGAAGCTTTCTTT. As protein: CASRTRETMNTEAFF.

The table lists this clonotype with a few counts. For the CDR3, the DNA is TGCAGCGTGGACATACAAGAGACCCAGTACTTC. Translation: CSVDIQETQYF. The V call is TRBV29-1, the J call TRBJ2-5; a weak D match, TRBD1 (5 bases). V was cut by 6 bases and J by 2 bases, with 7 bases left in between. Looked up from germline, CDR1 is SQVTM and CDR2 is ANQGSEA. The CDR3 is 11 amino acids.

This clonotype showed up many times. V gene TRBV12-3 or TRBV12-4 combines with J gene TRBJ2-1; D perhaps matches TRBD2 (6 bases). The CDR3 length is 13 residues. V lost 8 bases, J lost 0 bases, and 8 bases lay in between. CDR3 nucleotide sequence: TGTGCCAGCGCGGGGAACTCCTACAATGAGCAGTTCTTC. Protein sequence: CASAGNSYNEQFF.

The sample holds a few counts of this clonotype. The CDR3 nucleotides are TGCAGTGCCCCGGGACAGGGCTTCGGCGAGCAGTACTTC. Translation gives CSAPGQGFGEQYF. J is TRBJ2-7 and V is TRBV20-1; 9 nucleotides agree with TRBD1. There are 13 residues in the CDR3. Germline V lookup: CDR1 DFQATT, CDR2 SNEGSKA (reference sequence). Germline trimming cut 6 bases from V and 6 bases from J; bases unmatched to any gene: 9.

This clonotype has at least ten counts. V and J are TRBV12-3 or TRBV12-4 and TRBJ2-5, with 8 nucleotides matching TRBD2. The CDR3 length is 15 residues. With 7 bases clipped from V and 1 base from J, the junction kept 8 bases outside the gene matches. The CDR3 here is CASTPREGGQETQYF. CDR3 in DNA: TGTGCCAGCACCCCCCGGGAGGGGGGCCAAGAGACCCAGTACTTC.

This clonotype was recorded a few times. This chain joins TRBV7-8 and TRBJ2-2, with D unclear. The CDR3 consists of 15 residues. Germline CDR1 and CDR2: SGHVS and FQNEAQ. V was clipped by 0 bases and J by 4 bases, with 9 bases between them. This CDR3 is CASSLAGRLTGELFF. The CDR3 DNA reads TGTGCCAGCAGCTTAGCGGGTCGGCTCACCGGGGAGCTGTTTTTT.

This clonotype was detected only a few times. The gene calls are TRBV3-1 and TRBJ1-2; D is possibly TRBD1 (6 bases). The CDR3 sequence is 13 residues long. Germline V CDR1 and CDR2: LGHDT, YNNKEL (reference sequence). Trimming cost V 5 bases and J 4 bases, with 11 bases left between them. The CDR3 loop reads CASSEYRAYGYTF. As DNA, the CDR3 is TGTGCCAGCAGCGAATACAGGGCCTATGGCTACACCTTC.

This clonotype has at least ten counts. The chain uses TRBV4-2 and TRBJ2-1; either TRBD1 or TRBD2 may fit D (6 bases each). With 1 base removed from V and 8 bases from J, the gap between germline ends came to 12 bases. CDR1 and CDR2 from the germline V gene are LGHNA and YNFKEQ. The CDR3 spans 14 residues. The CDR3 bases are TGTGCCAGCAGCCAAGCTGGAGGGGGTTATGAGCAGTTCTTC. Residues: CASSQAGGGYEQFF.

At least ten counts were recorded for this clonotype. The chain joins TRBV5-1 to TRBJ1-5; no clear D gene. CDR1 SGHRS and CDR2 YFSETQ come from the germline V gene. The CDR3 runs 13 residues. V was shortened by 0 bases and J by 3 bases, with 4 bases between the two germline ends. The DNA for the CDR3 is TGCGCCAGCAGCTTGGAAGTCAATCAGCCCCAGCATTTT. Protein sequence: CASSLEVNQPQHF. The whole variable domain, filled in from reference TRBV5-1 and TRBJ1-5, reads KAGVTQTPRYLIKTRGQQVTLSCSPISGHRSVSWYQQTPGQGLQFLFEYFSETQRNKGNFPGRFSGRQFSNSRSEMNVSTLELGDSALYLCASSLEVNQPQHFGDGTRLSIL.

The genes are TRBV7-2 and TRBJ2-7; D is possibly TRBD1 or TRBD2 (5 bases each). In germline, CDR1 is SGHTA, CDR2 FQGNSA. This CDR3 is built from 16 residues. The ends were cut back, 3 bases at V and 7 bases at J, with 22 bases in the middle. CDR3: CASSLAPGTSTREQYF. CDR3 DNA: TGTGCCAGCAGCTTGGCGCCCGGGACCTCCACCCGAGAGCAGTACTTC. Filled out from reference TRBV7-2 and TRBJ2-7, the complete variable domain reads GAGVSQSPSNKVTEKGKDVELRCDPISGHTALYWYRQSLGQGLEFLIYFQGNSAPDKSGLPSDRFSAERTGGSVSTLTIQRTQQEDSAVYLCASSLAPGTSTREQYFGPGTRLTVT.

This clonotype was recorded a few times. The J gene is TRBJ2-5, the V gene TRBV11-2; TRBD2 matches 11 bases. This CDR3 contains 15 residues. Germline CDR1 reads SGHAT; CDR2 reads FQNNGV. V lost 5 bases to trimming and J lost 4 bases; unmatched junction nucleotides: 6. CDR3 sequence reads: CASSLGGTSGETQYF. The CDR3 nucleotides read TGTGCCAGCAGCCTCGGAGGGACTAGCGGAGAGACCCAGTACTTC.

In this sample, this clonotype is medium-sized. The chain has TRBV7-6 and TRBJ2-2, with TRBD2 matching 10 bases. From germline, CDR1 is SGHVS and CDR2 FNYEAQ. The CDR3 spans 15 residues. Losses at the gene ends were 1 base for V and 7 bases for J; bases not matched to a gene: 3. CDR3 DNA sequence: TGTGCCAGCAGCTTAGGGACTAGCGGTGTCGGGGAGCTGTTTTTT. This translates into CASSLGTSGVGELFF.

CDR3 in amino acids: CASSQRQGGSEKLFF. DNA of the CDR3: TGTGCCAGCAGCCAGCGACAGGGGGGGAGTGAAAAACTGTTTTTT. V usage is TRBV3-1 and J usage is TRBJ1-4, with 9 bases lining up with TRBD1. The trim removed 3 bases at V and 7 bases at J, leaving 6 bases unmatched. The CDR3 spans 15 residues. In germline, CDR1 is LGHDT, CDR2 YNNKEL (reference sequence).